This passage covers 30 T cell receptor beta chains from one sample sequenced in a study of Ad26.COV2.S vaccination and SARS-CoV-2 variants. The table came from immunoSEQ multiplex PCR; TCRdb's copy has only in-frame clones and leaves some out. The sample lists 380,000 or so clones, about 88% seen once, with approximately 5.9% in the top ten. Noted treatment: some 20 received Ad26.COV2.S at low or high dose, single or two shots; five or six received placebo; per-sample allocation not given. After the first vaccine or placebo injection, samples were drawn on day 63. Here the sequenced sample was peripheral blood, taken in a trial of Ad26.COV2.S vaccine versus placebo. The source is a person aged 18-65 years who received the Ad26.COV2.S COVID-19 vaccine or a placebo.

Ten or more counts support this clone. The chain carries TRBV5-4 and TRBJ1-1, with TRBD1 as a possible D gene (6 bases). This CDR3 has 17 residues. From germline, CDR1 is SGHNT and CDR2 YYREEE (reference sequence). Trimming shortened V by 0 bases and J by 6 bases, and 21 bases separated the two germline ends. CDR3 loop: CASSLGGRGLVKAEAFF. The CDR3, as DNA: TGTGCCAGCAGCTTGGGCGGCAGGGGTTTAGTGAAAGCTGAAGCTTTCTTT. The variable domain in full, with the rest retrieved from reference TRBV5-4 and TRBJ1-1, is ETGVTQSPTHLIKTRGQQVTLRCSSQSGHNTVSWYQQALGQGPQFIFQYYREEENGRGNFPPRFSGLQFPNYSSELNVNALELDDSALYLCASSLGGRGLVKAEAFFGQGTRLTVV.

The chain has TRBV27 and TRBJ2-7; perhaps D is TRBD1 or TRBD2 (6 bases each). There are 15 residues in the CDR3. Looked up from germline, CDR1 is MNHEY and CDR2 is SMNVEV (reference sequence). V lost 1 base and J 1 base, leaving 11 bases between the germline ends. The CDR3 DNA reads TGTGCCAGCAGTTTATTGGGGGGCGGGTCCTACGAGCAGTACTTC. This translates into CASSLLGGGSYEQYF.

On this clone itself: Other DNA sequences from this sample encode an identical CDR3 as well. The V and J genes are TRBV7-2 and TRBJ1-5; no definite D call. The germline CDR1 and CDR2 sequences are SGHTA and FQGNSA. Trimming cost V 3 bases and J 0 bases, with 6 bases left between them. This CDR3 contains 14 residues. The CDR3 DNA reads as TGTGCCAGCAGCTTGGACGTTAGCAATCAGCCCCAGCATTTT. Its translation is CASSLDVSNQPQHF.

The genes are TRBV7-2 and TRBJ2-5; D may match TRBD1 or TRBD2 (5 bases each). V was trimmed by 1 base and J by 5 bases, leaving 11 bases between them. The germline CDR1 and CDR2 sequences are SGHTA and FQGNSA. The CDR3 length is 14 residues. This chain's CDR3 is CASSLDWGSETQYF. The CDR3 bases are TGTGCCAGCAGCTTAGATTGGGGGTCGGAGACCCAGTACTTC.

A single count supports this clone. The V call is TRBV30, the J call TRBJ2-1; 9 bases line up with TRBD2. Germline assignment: CDR1 GTSNPN and CDR2 SVGIG (reference sequence). The CDR3 length is 16 residues. J gave up 6 bases and V 0 bases, and 9 bases lay outside the gene matches. CDR3 sequence reads: CAWSVQGGLATNEQFF. As DNA, the CDR3 is TGTGCCTGGAGTGTACAAGGGGGACTAGCAACCAATGAGCAGTTCTTC.

The rearrangement joins TRBV5-5 to TRBJ1-4; no firm D call. This CDR3 region has 15 residues. The ends were cut back, 0 bases at V and 2 bases at J, with 8 bases in the middle. Germline CDR1 and CDR2: SGHKS and YYEKEE (reference sequence). The CDR3 DNA sequence: TGTGCCAGCAGCTTGGAAGGGCTTACTAATGAAAAACTGTTTTTT. Its protein is CASSLEGLTNEKLFF.

The genes are TRBV30 and TRBJ2-5; the D is unclear. Germline CDR1 GTSNPN, CDR2 SVGIG (reference sequence). The CDR3 runs to 13 residues. V lost 1 base to trimming and J lost 0 bases, with 6 bases between them. The CDR3: CAWSANYQETQYF. The CDR3 DNA is TGTGCCTGGAGTGCCAATTACCAAGAGACCCAGTACTTC.

This sequence joins TRBV27 and TRBJ1-1, with 7 bases matching TRBD1. J gave up 4 bases and V 8 bases, and 13 bases lay outside the gene matches. Germline lookup yields CDR1 MNHEY and CDR2 SMNVEV (reference sequence). The CDR3 runs to 15 residues. CDR3 nucleotides: TGTGCCAGCGGTCCACACAGGGGAAGGGGCACTGAAGCTTTCTTT. Translation gives CASGPHRGRGTEAFF.

The V call is TRBV4-3, the J call TRBJ2-7; 8 bases map to TRBD2. Germline V gives CDR1 LGHNA, CDR2 YSLEER. CDR3 length: 17 residues. Trimming removed 1 base from V and 1 base from J; junction bases left unmatched: 9. The CDR3 DNA reads TGCGCCAGCAGCCAAGGCACGAGCGGGAGTGAGTCCTACGAGCAGTACTTC. This gives the protein CASSQGTSGSESYEQYF.

This rearrangement joins TRBV30 to TRBJ1-1; the match to TRBD1 covers 9 bases. The length of the CDR3 is 13 residues. V shed 0 bases and J 6 bases; nucleotides not matched to a gene: 2. Germline V gene data show CDR1 as GTSNPN and CDR2 as SVGIG (reference sequence). CDR3 bases: TGTGCCTGGAGTGTACAGGGGGCCGCTGAAGCTTTCTTT. Protein product: CAWSVQGAAEAFF.

The J gene is TRBJ2-3, the V gene TRBV28; the match to TRBD2 covers 7 bases. V lost 2 bases, J lost 0 bases, and 5 bases stayed unmatched. Germline V gene lookup returns CDR1 MDHEN and CDR2 SYDVKM. The CDR3 contains 16 residues. The CDR3 bases are TGTGCCAGCAGTTTAAAGCGGGGCTGGAGCACAGATACGCAGTATTTT. Encoded protein: CASSLKRGWSTDTQYF.

V usage is TRBV11-3 and J usage is TRBJ2-7; 7 nucleotides align to TRBD1. This CDR3 comprises 17 residues. CDR1 is SGHNT, CDR2 YENEEA, per germline. J lost 3 bases, V lost 2 bases, and 13 bases had no gene match. This CDR3 is CASSLTRPGQTNYEQYF. The CDR3, as DNA: TGTGCCAGCAGCTTAACCCGACCGGGACAGACAAACTACGAGCAGTACTTC.

The genes are TRBV13 and TRBJ2-1; TRBD2 matches at 9 bases. CDR3 length: 17 residues. In germline, CDR1 is PRHDT, CDR2 FYEKMQ (reference sequence). V dropped 5 bases and J dropped 6; count of bases not matched to a gene: 14. CDR3 amino acids: CASSHPGASGAINEQFF. The CDR3 DNA reads TGTGCCAGCAGCCACCCCGGGGCTAGCGGGGCGATCAATGAGCAGTTCTTC. Filled out from reference TRBV13 and TRBJ2-1, the complete variable domain reads AAGVIQSPRHLIKEKRETATLKCYPIPRHDTVYWYQQGPGQDPQFLISFYEKMQSDKGSIPDRFSAQQFSDYHSELNMSSLELGDSALYFCASSHPGASGAINEQFFGPGTRLTVL.

This clone was found once. The rearrangement joins TRBV30 to TRBJ1-3; no definite D call. V was cut by 0 bases and J by 6 bases, with 15 bases left in between. Germline values: CDR1 GTSNPN, CDR2 SVGIG (reference sequence). This CDR3 contains 15 residues. CDR3 sequence reads: CAWSVSLRVANTIYF. The CDR3 DNA sequence: TGTGCCTGGAGTGTGTCTCTGAGGGTGGCAAACACCATATATTTT.

The table lists this clone with a count of one. The chain has TRBV5-4 and TRBJ2-5; TRBD1 matches 8 bases. Germline-derived CDR1 and CDR2 are SGHNT and YYREEE (reference sequence). J lost 1 base, V lost 4 bases, and 9 bases had no gene match. This CDR3 has 16 residues. CDR3 region: CASSDPAGGSQETQYF. The CDR3 region has the DNA TGTGCCAGCAGCGACCCCGCAGGGGGCAGCCAAGAGACCCAGTACTTC. Full variable domain (outside the CDR3, taken from reference TRBV5-4 and TRBJ2-5): ETGVTQSPTHLIKTRGQQVTLRCSSQSGHNTVSWYQQALGQGPQFIFQYYREEENGRGNFPPRFSGLQFPNYSSELNVNALELDDSALYLCASSDPAGGSQETQYFGPGTRLLVL.

CDR3 sequence: CASSPNGQGSNPGELFF. In nucleotides, the CDR3 is TGTGCCAGCTCACCAAACGGACAGGGGAGTAATCCCGGGGAGCTGTTTTTT. The chain links TRBV18 to TRBJ2-2; 9 bases are shared with TRBD1. Germline loops: CDR1 KGHSH, CDR2 LQKENI. The CDR3 length is 17 residues. The V segment lost 2 bases and the J segment 6 bases; nucleotides outside the gene matches: 10.

CDR3 nucleotide sequence: TGTGCCAGCAGCTTTAGACAGTCAACTAATGAAAAACTGTTTTTT. It is translated as CASSFRQSTNEKLFF. The gene calls are TRBV7-8 and TRBJ1-4; possible D gene TRBD1, 5 bases. The germline V and J ends were trimmed by 3 bases and 0 bases, with 8 bases remaining between them. Germline V lookup: CDR1 SGHVS, CDR2 FQNEAQ. CDR3 length equals 15 residues.

Comment on this clone: Other DNA sequences in this sample translate to the same CDR3. The chain links TRBV9 to TRBJ2-7; TRBD2 matches 10 bases. V lost 2 bases, J lost 3 bases, and 2 bases stayed unmatched. Per germline, CDR1 SGDLS and CDR2 YYNGEE. The CDR3 consists of 14 residues. The CDR3 here is CASSVASGSYEQYF. In nucleotides, the CDR3 is TGTGCCAGCAGCGTTGCTAGCGGGAGCTACGAGCAGTACTTC.

This chain joins TRBV29-1 and TRBJ2-1; the match to TRBD2 covers 14 bases. The CDR3 loop spans 14 amino acids. After removal of 6 bases from V and 9 bases from J, the junction contained 7 bases not matched to a gene. The germline V gene has CDR1 SQVTM and CDR2 ANQGSEA. The CDR3 spells CSVTTSGRAFEQFF. The CDR3 DNA reads as TGCAGCGTAACGACTAGCGGGAGGGCCTTTGAGCAGTTCTTC.

This chain connects TRBV7-2 to TRBJ2-7; TRBD2 is a possible D gene (5 bases). V was cut by 5 bases and J by 6 bases, with 11 bases left in between. There are 12 residues in the CDR3. Germline CDR1 reads SGHTA; CDR2 reads FQGNSA. CDR3 amino acids: CASSPDYTEQYF. The CDR3, as DNA: TGTGCCAGCAGCCCCGACTATACCGAGCAGTACTTC.

V is TRBV4-2 and J is TRBJ1-5; D gene ambiguous. The V and J ends lost 5 bases and 3 bases respectively, with 5 bases between them. The germline gives CDR1 LGHNA, CDR2 YNFKEQ. The CDR3 contains 12 residues. CDR3 in amino acids: CASSSPNQPQHF. The CDR3 region has the DNA TGTGCCAGCAGCTCCCCCAATCAGCCCCAGCATTTT.

The chain combines TRBV10-3 with TRBJ1-4, with 7 nucleotides matching TRBD1. Per germline, CDR1 ENHRY and CDR2 SYGVKD. CDR3 length equals 13 residues. With 2 bases clipped from V and 8 bases from J, the junction kept 2 bases outside the gene matches. For the CDR3, the DNA is TGTGCCATCAGTGAGGCGACAGGGGAAAAACTGTTTTTT. It encodes CAISEATGEKLFF.

CDR3 DNA: TGTGCCAGCAGCCAAGACCCCAGGGGTCTGAGCAATCAGCCCCAGCATTTT. Protein product: CASSQDPRGLSNQPQHF. V usage is TRBV4-2 and J usage is TRBJ1-5; D is possibly TRBD1 (6 bases). Germline V CDR1 and CDR2: LGHNA, YNFKEQ. The CDR3 totals 17 residues. Trimming removed 0 bases from V and 1 base from J, with 13 bases in between.

This clone was observed once. CDR3 DNA sequence: TGTGCCAGCAGTAGGGAGGGGACCTCCTCCTACGAGCAGTACTTC. Amino acid sequence: CASSREGTSSYEQYF. The chain links TRBV6-5 to TRBJ2-7, with 7 bases identical to TRBD2. The germline gives CDR1 MNHEY, CDR2 SVGAGI. This CDR3 comprises 15 residues. Germline trimming cut 5 bases from V and 0 bases from J; bases unmatched to any gene: 7.

The J gene is TRBJ2-2, the V gene TRBV2; 7 bases map to TRBD1. CDR1 is SNHLY, CDR2 FYNNEI, per germline. The CDR3 runs 16 residues. The V gene end was trimmed by 8 bases and the J gene end by 2 bases; junction bases not matched to a gene: 11. The CDR3 region has the DNA TGTGCCAGCCTACCCGTGGGGACAGCCAACACCGGGGAGCTGTTTTTT. Protein product: CASLPVGTANTGELFF.

V usage is TRBV6-5 and J usage is TRBJ1-5; possible D gene TRBD1, 6 bases. Germline-derived CDR1 and CDR2 are MNHEY and SVGAGI. The CDR3 has 13 amino acids. V lost 11 bases to trimming and J lost 9 bases, with 20 bases between them. The CDR3 region has the DNA TGTGCCTGCGGGACAACGGACCTTGGGCCCCAGCATTTT. Protein product: CACGTTDLGPQHF.

The V and J genes are TRBV18 and TRBJ1-1; 7 bases agree with TRBD1. CDR1 KGHSH and CDR2 LQKENI come from the germline V gene. This CDR3 region has 17 residues. V gave up 6 bases and J gave up 5 bases; unmatched junction bases: 18. DNA for the CDR3: TGTGCCAGCTCTCTCAACTACTTAAAGGGGGCAGGGACTGAAGCTTTCTTT. Translation: CASSLNYLKGAGTEAFF.

This chain links TRBV7-9 with TRBJ1-2; D is undetermined. The CDR3 is 12 residues long. Germline CDR1 is SEHNR and CDR2 is FQNEAQ (reference sequence). The V and J ends lost 0 bases and 8 bases respectively, with 7 bases between them. The CDR3 spells CASSLAGGGYTF. In nucleotides, the CDR3 is TGTGCCAGCAGCTTAGCAGGCGGCGGCTACACCTTC.

The J gene is TRBJ2-1, the V gene TRBV7-6; maybe TRBD2 (5 bases). Germline CDR1 is SGHVS and CDR2 is FNYEAQ. The CDR3 extends over 12 amino acids. Trimming removed 1 base from V and 10 bases from J, with 8 bases in between. The CDR3 sequence is CASSLVGNEQFF. In nucleotides, the CDR3 is TGTGCCAGCAGCTTAGTCGGGAACGAGCAGTTCTTC.

V usage is TRBV5-4 and J usage is TRBJ2-7, with a tentative D call TRBD1 (6 bases). CDR3 size: 13 residues. CDR1 SGHNT and CDR2 YYREEE come from the germline V gene (reference sequence). Trimming shortened V by 4 bases and J by 3 bases, and 11 bases separated the two germline ends. CDR3 DNA: TGTGCCAGCAGCCCAGGACAGAACTACGAGCAGTACTTC. Its protein is CASSPGQNYEQYF.